This note documents a single T cell receptor beta chain sequence. Sequencing was performed with immunoSEQ multiplex PCR; in TCRdb, only in-frame clones are kept and a portion is missing. The table has 100,000 to 150,000 clones, around 70% seen once. The data originate from a study of blood T cell repertoires in COVID-19. The origin of this receptor is a man older than 75 with COVID-19, enrolled during active disease. Source material: peripheral blood.

CDR3: CASTAGDTDTQYF. For the CDR3, the DNA is TGTGCCAGCACGGCGGGAGACACAGATACGCAGTATTTT. The chain is built from TRBV2 and TRBJ2-3, with 7 bases matching TRBD2. Germline CDR1 and CDR2: SNHLY and FYNNEI. The trim removed 7 bases at V and 2 bases at J, leaving 3 bases unmatched. The CDR3 runs 13 residues.